The 29 T cell receptor beta chains below come from one sample, sequenced in a study of metastatic and nonmetastatic thyroid tumors. The entire patient cohort was treatment-naive prior to thyroid surgery. From the PCR reads, TCRdb re-called clones with MiXCR. The repertoire holds roughly 75,000 clones, under 15% seen once, with 8.5% to 10% in the top ten. Sequences were obtained from tumor tissue. The receptor source for this set is a female donor with papillary thyroid cancer or a benign thyroid nodule (not recorded which). Some clones in this sample may be carry-over from other donors' samples.

This clone was found many times. The chain is built from TRBV24-1 and TRBJ2-5; 9 nucleotides line up with TRBD2. The length of the CDR3 is 15 residues. The ends lost 5 bases at V and 4 bases at J; junction bases unmatched: 7. In germline, CDR1 is KGHDR, CDR2 SFDVKD. For the CDR3, the DNA is TGTGCCACCAGTGCATTAGCGGGAGACGGAGAGACCCAGTACTTC. Amino acid sequence: CATSALAGDGETQYF.

At least ten counts were recorded for this clone. This chain uses TRBV27 with TRBJ1-2; TRBD1 matches 8 bases. Germline CDR1 is MNHEY and CDR2 is SMNVEV (reference sequence). The CDR3 is 15 amino acids. The trim removed 8 bases at V and 2 bases at J, leaving 10 bases unmatched. For the CDR3, the DNA is TGTGCCAGCGGGGAACCTCGGGACAGGAACTATGGCTACACCTTC. This codes for CASGEPRDRNYGYTF.

This clone was found a few times. Likely a read error: the CDR3 ends without its conserved phenylalanine or tryptophan. This chain connects TRBV6-1 to TRBJ1-5, with 9 bases identical to TRBD1. The CDR3 contains 14 residues. The junction had 7 bases not matched to a gene; V was cut back by 6 bases and J by 7 bases. CDR1 and CDR2 from the germline V gene are MNHNS and SASEGT. The CDR3 sequence is CASRPRQGDQPQHL. The CDR3 nucleotides are TGTGCCAGCAGACCCAGACAGGGGGACCAGCCCCAGCATCTT.

This clone was recorded many times. The chain combines TRBV19 with TRBJ2-5, with TRBD1 matching 9 bases. V was clipped by 4 bases and J by 4 bases; unmatched bases: 7. Germline CDR1 and CDR2: LNHDA and SQIVND (reference sequence). There are 15 residues in the CDR3. The CDR3 DNA sequence: TGTGCCAGTAGTACCGGGACAGGGTGGGGAGAGACCCAGTACTTC. Residues: CASSTGTGWGETQYF.

Only a few counts were recorded for this clone. The junction departs from the called germline gene at one end, perhaps through a read error. The V call is TRBV6-1, the J call TRBJ2-1, with 7 bases that match TRBD2. This CDR3 region has 14 residues. Germline CDR1 reads MNHNS; CDR2 reads SASEGT. CDR3 amino acids: CAGSEVGGNDEQFF. CDR3 nucleotides: TGTGCCGGCAGTGAGGTGGGAGGGAACGATGAGCAGTTCTTC.

As to this clone: A much larger clonotype is one base distant, so this may be a read error. CDR3 amino acids: CASSTAGTWGTEAFF. DNA of the CDR3: TGCGCCAGCAGCACGGCGGGGACATGGGGAACTGAAGCTTTCTTT. This chain joins TRBV4-1 and TRBJ1-1; weak D call: TRBD1 (6 bases). This CDR3 comprises 15 residues. Trimming took 5 bases from V and 5 from J, leaving 18 bases between them. Per the germline V gene, CDR1 is MGHRA and CDR2 is YSYEKL.

This clone occurred many times. The genes are TRBV20-1 and TRBJ2-1, with D unresolved. The V end was cut by 3 bases, the J end by 5 bases, with 11 bases between. This CDR3 spans 13 amino acids. Germline values: CDR1 DFQATT, CDR2 SNEGSKA (reference sequence). For the CDR3, the DNA is TGCAGTGCTAGGTTGCAGATAAACAATGAGCAGTTCTTC. Protein sequence: CSARLQINNEQFF.

The sample holds many counts of this clone. CDR3 sequence: CAWSVGEGPYNEQFF. As DNA, the CDR3 is TGTGCCTGGAGTGTCGGGGAGGGACCCTACAATGAGCAGTTCTTC. The chain uses TRBV30 and TRBJ2-1, with 7 bases matching TRBD2. The germline V gene encodes CDR1 GTSNPN and CDR2 SVGIG (reference sequence). After removal of 0 bases from V and 2 bases from J, the junction contained 4 bases not matched to a gene. The CDR3 is made up of 15 amino acids.

As to this clone: At one end, the junction sequence differs from germline, possibly due to a read error. The V gene is TRBV9, the J gene TRBJ2-7; 7 bases map to TRBD1. The germline V gene encodes CDR1 SGDLS and CDR2 YYNGEE. The CDR3 runs 16 residues. The CDR3 sequence: CASRVGVETGRYEQYF. In DNA form, the CDR3 reads TGTGCCAGCAGAGTAGGTGTTGAGACAGGGCGGTACGAGCAGTACTTC.

Concerning this clone itself: A read error may be the cause here, since a much bigger clone is one base away. This chain links TRBV9 with TRBJ2-1; perhaps TRBD1 as D (5 bases). CDR1 SGDLS and CDR2 YYNGEE come from the germline V gene. Trimming took 3 bases from V and 3 from J, leaving 16 bases between them. This CDR3 is 16 amino acids long. CDR3 sequence (DNA): TGTGCCAGCAGCGCGCCCCAGTACAGGAACTACAATGAGCAGTTCTTC. It translates to CASSAPQYRNYNEQFF.

This clone has a count of ten or more. The gene calls are TRBV5-1 and TRBJ1-1; no clear D gene. The CDR3 has 12 residues. Germline V gene lookup returns CDR1 SGHRS and CDR2 YFSETQ. V lost 5 bases, J lost 2 bases, and 7 bases lay in between. CDR3 protein: CASRRANTEAFF. The CDR3, as DNA: TGCGCCAGCAGAAGGGCAAACACTGAAGCTTTCTTT.

A few counts support this clone. This sequence may be a read error, since a much larger clone differs from it by one base. Other DNA sequences in this sample translate to the same CDR3. The V gene is TRBV27, the J gene TRBJ2-3; D may be TRBD1 or TRBD2 (6 bases each). Trimming pared 3 bases from V and 6 bases from J, leaving 10 bases between. The CDR3 loop spans 13 amino acids. CDR1 and CDR2 from the germline V gene are MNHEY and SMNVEV (reference sequence). DNA of the CDR3: TGTGCCAGCAGTTTTACGGGGGCTGATACGCAGTATTTT. Translated, it gives CASSFTGADTQYF.

This clone has a count of ten or more. The chain links TRBV20-1 to TRBJ2-7, with D possibly TRBD1 on 6 matching bases. V dropped 5 bases and J dropped 0 bases, with 14 bases sitting between them. Germline-derived CDR1 and CDR2 are DFQATT and SNEGSKA (reference sequence). This CDR3 is 14 amino acids long. The CDR3 region has the DNA TGCAGTGCTCAAACCGGGACACTCTCCTACGAGCAGTACTTC. Amino acid sequence: CSAQTGTLSYEQYF.

This clone is a singleton in its sample. V is TRBV4-1 and J is TRBJ1-1; D is uncertain. The V gene's germline CDR1 is MGHRA and CDR2 YSYEKL. Deletions cut 4 bases from V and 2 bases from J, with 11 bases between. CDR3 size: 14 residues. The CDR3 spells CASSPLGFNTEAFF. The CDR3 DNA reads TGCGCCAGCAGCCCCTTGGGATTTAACACTGAAGCTTTCTTT.

This clone was detected ten times or more. V and J are TRBV6-1 and TRBJ1-5, with D unresolved. The V gene lost 6 bases and the J gene lost 5 bases, with 2 bases spanning the gap. The CDR3 totals 10 residues. Germline V lookup: CDR1 MNHNS, CDR2 SASEGT. The CDR3 region is CASRDQPQHF. The CDR3 DNA follows: TGTGCCAGCAGAGATCAGCCCCAGCATTTT.

Only a few counts were recorded for this clone. A much larger clone is a single base away; this may be a read error. This chain links TRBV19 with TRBJ2-7, with 11 bases identical to TRBD2. Germline values: CDR1 LNHDA, CDR2 SQIVND (reference sequence). This CDR3 has 18 amino acids. In nucleotides, the CDR3 is TGTGCCAGTAGTATAGGACTAGCGGGACAACTTCGCTCCTACGAGCAGTGCTTC. It encodes CASSIGLAGQLRSYEQCF. Full variable domain (rest looked up from reference TRBV19 and TRBJ2-7): DGGITQSPKYLFRKEGQNVTLSCEQNLNHDAMYWYRQDPGQGLRLIYYSQIVNDFQKGDIAEGYSVSREKKESFPLTVTSAQKNPTAFYLCASSIGLAGQLRSYEQCFGPGTRLTVT.

At least ten counts were recorded for this clone. The V call is TRBV19, the J call TRBJ1-5, with D maybe TRBD1 (5 bases). This CDR3 contains 14 residues. V lost 5 bases, J lost 6 bases, and 14 bases lay in between. Germline-derived CDR1 and CDR2 are LNHDA and SQIVND (reference sequence). CDR3: CASSQEGMRQPQHF. DNA for the CDR3: TGTGCCAGTAGTCAGGAGGGGATGCGTCAGCCCCAGCATTTT.

This clone has at least ten counts. The V call is TRBV27, the J call TRBJ2-5; perhaps TRBD1 as D (5 bases). The CDR3 has 13 residues. V dropped 8 bases and J dropped 2 bases, with 12 bases sitting between them. Germline CDR1 MNHEY, CDR2 SMNVEV (reference sequence). The CDR3 DNA is TGTGCCAGCTCGTCGGACAAACAAGAGACCCAGTACTTC. Translation: CASSSDKQETQYF.

This clone is medium-sized (0.01 to 0.1%) within its sample. The chain uses TRBV5-1 and TRBJ2-7, with 7 bases that match TRBD2. Germline V CDR1 and CDR2: SGHRS, YFSETQ. Trimming cost V 0 bases and J 6 bases; bases outside gene matches: 9. The CDR3 consists of 15 residues. CDR3 nucleotides: TGCGCCAGCAGCTTGGGGGACTACAGCTCTAGCGAGCAGTACTTC. Protein product: CASSLGDYSSSEQYF.

Concerning this clone: This may stem from a read error, because a much larger clone lies one nucleotide away. The same CDR3 is also encoded by other DNA sequences in this sample. The V gene is TRBV12-3 or TRBV12-4, the J gene TRBJ2-3; 7 nucleotides align to TRBD2. The CDR3 runs to 16 residues. CDR3 loop: CASSPSGTGRADTQYF. CDR3 in DNA: TGTGCCAGCAGCCCCTCCGGGACGGGGAGGGCGGATACGCAGTATTTC.

The chain combines TRBV4-1 with TRBJ2-7; tentatively, D is TRBD1 (5 bases). V lost 0 bases, J lost 2 bases, and 17 bases lay in between. From germline, CDR1 is MGHRA and CDR2 YSYEKL. The CDR3 consists of 17 residues. The CDR3, as DNA: TGCGCCAGCAGCCAAGATCCCAACAGGTGTCATCCCTACGAGCAGTACTTC. Protein: CASSQDPNRCHPYEQYF.

This clone was seen ten or more times. The J gene is TRBJ1-4, the V gene TRBV7-8; the D is unclear. Trimming removed 5 bases from V and 5 bases from J, with 15 bases in between. Germline CDR1 is SGHVS and CDR2 is FQNEAQ. The CDR3 totals 15 residues. CDR3 amino acids: CASSLLPQGNEKLFF. The CDR3 DNA follows: TGTGCCAGCAGCCTTTTGCCCCAAGGCAATGAAAAACTGTTTTTT.

This clone showed up many times. The rearrangement joins TRBV20-1 to TRBJ2-7; 11 nucleotides match TRBD2. Germline-derived CDR1 and CDR2 are DFQATT and SNEGSKA (reference sequence). Trimming cost V 1 base and J 4 bases; bases outside gene matches: 6. CDR3 length equals 15 residues. CDR3 DNA sequence: TGCAGTGCTAGAGCACCGGGACTAGCGGTGTACGAGCAGTACTTC. It encodes CSARAPGLAVYEQYF.

This clone appeared many times. The V and J genes are TRBV6-1 and TRBJ1-5; D is perhaps TRBD1 (6 bases). Germline assignment: CDR1 MNHNS and CDR2 SASEGT. V was trimmed by 5 bases and J by 4 bases, leaving 6 bases between them. The CDR3 totals 12 residues. CDR3 in amino acids: CASSRGNQPQHF. Here the CDR3 DNA reads TGTGCCAGCAGTAGGGGGAATCAGCCCCAGCATTTT.

This clone was observed a handful of times. The chain carries TRBV20-1 and TRBJ2-5, with 10 bases identical to TRBD2. Trimming at V came to 4 bases and at J to 2 bases, leaving 13 bases not matched to a gene. The CDR3 is 17 amino acids. Germline CDR1 is DFQATT and CDR2 is SNEGSKA (reference sequence). The CDR3 is CSATLGTSVTKQETQYF. CDR3 nucleotides: TGCAGTGCTACCCTCGGGACTAGCGTCACAAAGCAAGAGACCCAGTACTTC.

As regards this clone: A read error may be the cause here, since a much bigger clone is one base away. The missing conserved phenylalanine or tryptophan at the end of this CDR3 makes a read error likely. V usage is TRBV2 and J usage is TRBJ1-2; D gene unclear. The CDR3 is 13 amino acids. Germline values: CDR1 SNHLY, CDR2 FYNNEI. CDR3: CASTRLGNYGYTL. CDR3 bases: TGTGCCAGCACCCGTCTCGGGAACTATGGTTACACCCTC.

The V gene is TRBV5-6, the J gene TRBJ2-7, with D possibly being TRBD2 (5 bases). V lost 4 bases to trimming and J lost 13 bases, with 15 bases between them. The CDR3 is 11 residues long. Germline V lookup: CDR1 SGHDT, CDR2 YYEEEE. CDR3 residues: CASSTDYEYYF. The CDR3 DNA is TGTGCCAGCAGCACAGACTACGAGTATTACTTC. Supplemented by reference TRBV5-6 and TRBJ2-7, the full variable domain reads DAGVTQSPTHLIKTRGQQVTLRCSPKSGHDTVSWYQQALGQGPQFIFQYYEEEERQRGNFPDRFSGHQFPNYSSELNVNALLLGDSALYLCASSTDYEYYFGPGTRLTVT.

This clone was seen a few times. This could be a read error, since a much larger clone is one nucleotide away. The chain joins TRBV14 to TRBJ2-3; D is unclear. Germline CDR1 and CDR2: SGHDN and FVKESK. V dropped 1 base and J dropped 9 bases, with 8 bases sitting between them. The CDR3 spans 12 residues. The CDR3 region has the DNA TGTGCCAGCAGCCAAGTCTGCTTGACGCAGTATTTT. Amino acids: CASSQVCLTQYF.

This clone was counted between two and nine times. An end of the junction does not agree with germline; a read error may underlie this. The chain is built from TRBV6-6 and TRBJ1-5; 9 positions match TRBD1. This CDR3 is built from 15 residues. Per germline, CDR1 MNHNY and CDR2 SVGAGI (reference sequence). The CDR3 region has the DNA TGTGCCAGCATTTACTCGACAGGGGGTGATCAGCCCCAGCATTTT. It specifies CASIYSTGGDQPQHF.